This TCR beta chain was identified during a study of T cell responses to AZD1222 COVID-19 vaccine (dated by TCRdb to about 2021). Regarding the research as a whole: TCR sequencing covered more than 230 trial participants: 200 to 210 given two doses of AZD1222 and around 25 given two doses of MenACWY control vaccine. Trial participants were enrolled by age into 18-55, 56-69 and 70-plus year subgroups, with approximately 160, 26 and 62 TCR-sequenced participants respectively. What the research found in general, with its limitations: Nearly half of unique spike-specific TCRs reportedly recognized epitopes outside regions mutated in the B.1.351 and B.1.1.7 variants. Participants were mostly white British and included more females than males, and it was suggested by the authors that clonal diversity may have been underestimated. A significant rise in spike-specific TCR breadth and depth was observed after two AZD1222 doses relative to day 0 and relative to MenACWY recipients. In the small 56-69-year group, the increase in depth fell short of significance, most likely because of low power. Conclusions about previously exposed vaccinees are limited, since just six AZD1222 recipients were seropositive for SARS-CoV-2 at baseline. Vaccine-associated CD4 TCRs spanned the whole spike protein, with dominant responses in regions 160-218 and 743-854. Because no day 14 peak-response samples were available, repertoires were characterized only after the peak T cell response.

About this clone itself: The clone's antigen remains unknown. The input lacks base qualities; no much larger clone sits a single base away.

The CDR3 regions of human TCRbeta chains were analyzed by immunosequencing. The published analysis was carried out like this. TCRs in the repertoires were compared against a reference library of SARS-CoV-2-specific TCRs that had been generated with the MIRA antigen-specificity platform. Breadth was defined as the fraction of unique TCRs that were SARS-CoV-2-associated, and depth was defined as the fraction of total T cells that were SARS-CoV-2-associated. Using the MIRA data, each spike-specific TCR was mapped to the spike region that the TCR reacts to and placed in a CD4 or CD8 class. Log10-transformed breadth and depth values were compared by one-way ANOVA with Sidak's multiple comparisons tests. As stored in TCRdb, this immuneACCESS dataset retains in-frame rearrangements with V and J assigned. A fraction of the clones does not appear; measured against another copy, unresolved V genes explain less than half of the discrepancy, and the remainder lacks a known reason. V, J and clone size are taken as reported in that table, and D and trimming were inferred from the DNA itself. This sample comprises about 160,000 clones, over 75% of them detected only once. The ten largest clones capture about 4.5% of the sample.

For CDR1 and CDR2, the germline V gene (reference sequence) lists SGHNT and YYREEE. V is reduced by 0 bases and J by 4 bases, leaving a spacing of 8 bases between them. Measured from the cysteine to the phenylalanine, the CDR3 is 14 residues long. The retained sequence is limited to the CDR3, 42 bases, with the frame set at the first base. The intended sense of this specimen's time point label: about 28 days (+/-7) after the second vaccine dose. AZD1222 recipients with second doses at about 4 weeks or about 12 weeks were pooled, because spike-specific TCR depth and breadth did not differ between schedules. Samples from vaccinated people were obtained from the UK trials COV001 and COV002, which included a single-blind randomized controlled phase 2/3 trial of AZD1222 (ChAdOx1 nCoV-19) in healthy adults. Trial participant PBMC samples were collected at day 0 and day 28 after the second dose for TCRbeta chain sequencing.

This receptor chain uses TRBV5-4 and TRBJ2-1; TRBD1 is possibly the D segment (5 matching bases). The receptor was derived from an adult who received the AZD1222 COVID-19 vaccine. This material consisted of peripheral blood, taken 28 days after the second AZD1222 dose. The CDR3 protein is CASSLAQGYNEQFF. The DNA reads TGTGCCAGCAGCTTGGCGCAGGGTTACAATGAGCAGTTCTTC.